The clone carrying this TCR beta chain was seen many times. What it binds is unknown. The sample belongs to a study of Graves' ophthalmopathy and Graves' hyperthyroidism. Regarding the study as a whole: Distinction of ophthalmopathy from stable hyperthyroidism by a 13-signature model reached 85% to 90% sensitivity and approximately 80% specificity.

Trimming shortened V by 6 bases and J by 4 bases, and 9 bases separated the two germline ends. The CDR3 spans 12 residues. Beta-chain TCR CDR3 regions were amplified from RNA transcripts. RT-PCR in the first round used HTBI primers; a second-round multiplex PCR followed. TCRdb passed the multiplex PCR reads through MiXCR, listing each CDR3 protein once. Of hundreds of thousands of distinct CDR3 sequences listed, roughly 21% are singletons. None of the included patients had other autoimmune diseases, uncontrolled infections, pregnancy or lactation, as these led to exclusion. PBMCs were isolated by Ficoll-Paque density gradient centrifugation, using approximately 10 ml of fresh peripheral blood as the starting material.

Sequenced input: peripheral blood. The chain employs TRBV12-3 or TRBV12-4 and TRBJ1-1; D is ambiguous. The receptor was derived from a woman between 18 and 29 years old with stable Graves' hyperthyroidism. This CDR3 reads CASRKGGTEAFF. The CDR3 DNA sequence: TGTGCCAGCAGGAAGGGAGGCACTGAAGCTTTCTTT.